This T cell receptor beta chain was observed in a study of cytomegalovirus exposure and HLA in healthy donors. PCR amplification relied on 60 Vbeta primers (plus 13 Jbeta primers). TCRdb keeps only in-frame clones here, not all; method: immunoSEQ multiplex PCR. The data contain around 62,000 clones, roughly 80% of them seen just once; the ten biggest clones take up 2.5% to 3%. V shed 4 bases, J shed 3 bases, and the junction held 3 bases outside the gene matches. The CDR3 has 15 residues. Germline CDR1 and CDR2: SGHNT and YYREEE (reference sequence). V gene TRBV5-4 combines with J gene TRBJ2-5; 13 bases fit TRBD2. Sequenced input: PBMCs. The source of this sequence is a woman aged 25 to 39 in good health and CMV-seronegative. This CDR3 is CASSSGLAGEETQYF. CDR3 in DNA: TGTGCCAGCAGCAGTGGACTAGCGGGGGAAGAGACCCAGTACTTC.